This record concerns one TCR beta chain sequence. Its antigen specificity is not known. Library generation was performed with 5' RACE. For each TCR library, about 4,000 ng of total RNA was used. For each sample, cDNA synthesis with SMARTScribe reverse transcriptase was split into eight separate reactions. During cDNA synthesis, template switching was used to introduce unique molecular identifiers that contained a 6-nucleotide sample barcode. Two nested PCRs of around 16 and 10 cycles amplified the TCRalpha and TCRbeta cDNA, and bead purification followed each PCR. Before amplification, cDNA was treated with uracil DNA-glycosylase and purified using the QIAquick PCR purification kit. The second PCR added Illumina TruSeq-compatible adapters along with sample-specific barcodes. Library quality and concentration were assessed using TapeStation and Qubit, and approximately 5 ng of each library was pooled. Sequencing of the pooled libraries was done on an Illumina HiSeq2500 single-index Rapid Run using custom sequencing primers and 2 x 100 bp reads. In the original analysis: PCR and sequencing errors were corrected by UMI-based consensus assembly using MiGEC version 1.2.6. MiXCR version 2.1.1 was used for V(D)J alignment, clonotype assembly and CDR3 extraction. Gene usage, clonotype sharing and MAIT/NKT TCR abundance were normalised by analysing the top 1000, 10 000 and 20 000 clonotypes per sample. Diversity was computed as the inverse Simpson index with the vegan R package after downsampling to 27 000 UMIs. Paired Mann-Whitney U tests were applied to discordant twin pairs, and Benjamini-Hochberg correction was used for multiple testing. After reprocessing by TCRdb, each CDR3 protein sequence is one entry, and no DNA is given. TCRdb assigned the V and J calls; the authors' analysis was not used. This sample's listing comprises about 160,000 distinct CDR3 sequences. About 8% of the sample is held by the ten biggest clonotypes.

From each donor, an approximately 2.3 ml peripheral blood sample was collected into PAXgene tubes and kept at -80 degrees C. Without T cell sorting, total RNA was isolated from whole blood using the PAXgene blood miRNA kit on an automated QIAcube. Peripheral blood from monozygotic twin pairs who were concordant or discordant for inflammatory bowel disease underwent deep TCRalpha and TCRbeta repertoire profiling using unique molecular barcoding. Smoking habits were recorded for all twin pairs, with individuals classified as current, former or never smokers. The data belong to a study of monozygotic twins with inflammatory bowel disease (dated by TCRdb to the late 2010s). For the study in its entirety: A total of 28 monozygotic twin pairs were included in the full study, comprising nine German pairs (four IBD-concordant, five IBD-discordant) and 19 IBD-discordant Danish pairs. Each individual had, on average, about 151 000 unique TCRalpha sequences and 181 000 unique TCRbeta sequences available for analysis. The search for disease-associated traits relied mainly on comparing IBD patients with their genetically identical healthy co-twins within discordant pairs. Findings and caveats that apply to the study as a whole: IBD patients shared fewer clonotypes with other individuals than healthy twins did, most markedly in patients showing signs of disease activity. Concordant and discordant twins showed no difference in repertoire similarity, possibly because of limited statistical power. No single strong signal or clonotype linked to IBD turned up in the results, so the idea that one exists was not supported. Differing immunosuppressive treatments among patients may have added background noise and inter-individual variability to the repertoires. TCRbeta repertoire diversity, by inverse Simpson index, was decreased in IBD patients compared with their healthy co-twins. The analysis was unable to tell different T cell subtypes apart.

There are 16 amino acids in the CDR3, from cysteine to phenylalanine inclusive. DNA for this receptor is not on file. Based on the germline V gene, the CDR1 and CDR2 sequences are SGHDN and FVKESK. What was sequenced was blood. The chain is made from TRBV14 and TRBJ2-7; as DNA is missing, the TRBD1 call by TCRdb cannot be tested. The source of this sequence is a human donor with ulcerative colitis or Crohn's disease, or a healthy co-twin of an affected twin (not recorded which). The CDR3 sequence is CASSQGPRQGSYEQYF.